This T cell receptor beta chain was found in a study of tissue T cells after allogeneic stem cell transplantation. Assay used: immunoSEQ multiplex PCR; TCRdb lists only in-frame clones, some missing. The sample has nearly 50,000 clones, less than 75% seen once. On this clone: The gene symbols are mouse symbols.

The source material was sorted cells pooled from one or two spleens. The source is a pool of C57BL/6 mice in good health.

The chain's CDR3 is CASSFPGQGFTEVFF. Incomplete CDR3 DNA: TGTGCCAGCAGCTTTCCGGGACAGGGGTTCACAGAAGTCTTC. V and J are TRBV4 and TRBJ1-1; 10 bases are shared with TRBD1. The CDR3 end lies 1 residue beyond the end of the read and is filled in from the germline J gene. Germline CDR1 LGHDT, CDR2 YNNKQL (reference sequence). The CDR3 is 15 amino acids. V gave up 4 bases and J gave up 4 bases; unmatched junction bases: 6.